Presented here are 5 T cell receptor beta chains from one specimen sequenced in a study of shared clonotypes between healthy human individuals. Repertoires were generated with immunoSEQ multiplex PCR, while TCRdb's copy carries only in-frame clones and drops some. Among about 330,000 clones listed, about 74% were seen once. Specimen: memory CD4+ T cells sorted from blood. The subset is: CD45RA-negative fraction. The receptors shown here come from a young man in good health.

V and J are TRBV4-3 and TRBJ2-2; tentative D call: TRBD2 (6 bases). Germline assignment: CDR1 LGHNA and CDR2 YSLEER. The V end lost 7 bases, the J end lost 4 bases, and 13 bases lay between the germline ends. The CDR3 extends over 14 amino acids. In DNA, the CDR3 is TGCGCCAGCAACCGACGGAGGGGCACCGGGGAGCTGTTTTTT. Its translation: CASNRRRGTGELFF.

The CDR3 bases are TGTGCCAGCAGTGAGCAGGGCAATCAGCCCCAGCATTTT. This translates into CASSEQGNQPQHF. The V gene is TRBV6-1, the J gene TRBJ1-5; unclear D gene. The V gene lost 3 bases and the J gene lost 2 bases, with 5 bases spanning the gap. In germline, CDR1 is MNHNS, CDR2 SASEGT. CDR3 length equals 13 residues.

This clone was counted a single time. The chain joins TRBV2 to TRBJ2-3; 7 positions agree with TRBD2. Per germline, CDR1 SNHLY and CDR2 FYNNEI. Trimming removed 5 bases from V and 3 bases from J; junction bases left unmatched: 5. This CDR3 comprises 14 residues. The CDR3 DNA is TGTGCCAGCAGTCTTATGGGACTAACAGATACGCAGTATTTT. It yields the protein CASSLMGLTDTQYF.

The chain links TRBV2 to TRBJ2-1; D may be TRBD1 (6 bases). Germline CDR1 and CDR2: SNHLY and FYNNEI. V was clipped by 5 bases and J by 4 bases, with 15 bases between them. The CDR3 contains 15 residues. CDR3 loop: CASSYQGPQYNEQFF. In DNA form, the CDR3 reads TGTGCCAGCAGTTACCAGGGGCCGCAGTACAATGAGCAGTTCTTC.

This chain links TRBV19 with TRBJ2-3; D gene uncertain. V lost 0 bases, J lost 4 bases, and 5 bases lay in between. The CDR3 is 13 residues long. The germline gives CDR1 LNHDA, CDR2 SQIVND (reference sequence). CDR3 in amino acids: CASSIDLPDTQYF. The CDR3 bases are TGTGCCAGTAGTATAGATTTGCCAGATACGCAGTATTTT.